This entry lists 16 T cell receptor beta chains sequenced from one sample in a study of blood T cells in healthy people across ages. Together with a sample-barcoded 5' primer, a J-beta primer mix was included in a second PCR lasting roughly 6 to 12 cycles. TCRdb reanalysed the 5' RACE reads using MiXCR and keeps one entry per CDR3 protein. Of approximately 900,000 distinct CDR3 sequences detected, almost 30% appear once; the ten largest clones hold roughly 10%. The sample also formed part of further work on T cells of mothers and their children.

The sequenced sample consisted of blood. The receptors originated from a woman aged 40 to 55 in good health.

V usage is TRBV12-3 or TRBV12-4 and J usage is TRBJ1-3; D is possibly TRBD1 (5 bases). The V and J ends lost 7 bases and 0 bases respectively, with 7 bases between them. The length of the CDR3 is 13 residues. CDR3 coding DNA: TGTGCCAGCAACAGGCTCTCTGGAAACACCATATATTTT. Protein product: CASNRLSGNTIYF.

The chain combines TRBV3-1 with TRBJ1-2, with a tentative D call TRBD1 (5 bases). CDR3 length: 16 residues. Germline V CDR1 and CDR2: LGHDT, YNNKEL (reference sequence). Trimming pared 4 bases from V and 4 bases from J, leaving 19 bases between. CDR3: CASSPLQALLLYGYTF. For the CDR3, the DNA is TGTGCCAGCAGCCCCCTACAGGCTTTACTTCTCTATGGCTACACCTTC.

This clonotype was observed a handful of times. This chain uses TRBV12-3 or TRBV12-4 with TRBJ2-2; D remains ambiguous. The CDR3 runs to 13 residues. V was clipped by 2 bases and J by 6 bases, with 7 bases between them. The CDR3, as DNA: TGTGCCAGCAGTTTACTTGGGTCCGGGGAGCTGTTTTTT. Its translation is CASSLLGSGELFF.

This clonotype was counted ten times or more. This chain links TRBV11-3 with TRBJ2-7, with 7 bases identical to TRBD1. The CDR3 loop spans 16 amino acids. CDR1 is SGHNT and CDR2 is YENEEA in the germline V gene. Trimming cost V 9 bases and J 2 bases; bases outside gene matches: 16. CDR3 sequence: CARRTPGQETPYEQYF. Here the CDR3 DNA reads TGTGCCAGACGAACCCCAGGACAGGAAACCCCCTACGAGCAGTACTTC.

This clonotype appeared many times. The V call is TRBV6-5, the J call TRBJ1-2; D is uncertain. The CDR3 extends over 14 amino acids. Per germline, CDR1 MNHEY and CDR2 SVGAGI. Trimming pared 0 bases from V and 1 base from J, leaving 6 bases between. CDR3 nucleotides: TGTGCCAGCAGTTACTCGAGTATTAACTATGGCTACACCTTC. It specifies CASSYSSINYGYTF.

This clonotype showed up many times. The J gene is TRBJ1-2, the V gene TRBV12-3 or TRBV12-4; TRBD1 matches 10 bases. V lost 6 bases to trimming and J lost 4 bases; unmatched junction nucleotides: 17. The CDR3 consists of 18 residues. For the CDR3, the DNA is TGTGCCAGCAGCACATCGGACTCCGGGACAGGGGATCTCTATGGCTACACCTTC. It yields the protein CASSTSDSGTGDLYGYTF.

This clonotype was detected a few times. The chain recombines TRBV30 with TRBJ2-7; TRBD2 is a possible D gene (6 bases). Trimming took off 4 bases at V and 2 bases at J, with 12 bases between the two ends. The CDR3 has 13 amino acids. The germline V gene has CDR1 GTSNPN and CDR2 SVGIG (reference sequence). In DNA form, the CDR3 reads TGTGCCTGGATGGCGGGGAGACCCTACGAGCAGTACTTC. Protein product: CAWMAGRPYEQYF.

This clonotype was seen only a few times. V and J are TRBV28 and TRBJ2-3, with 7 bases lining up with TRBD1. The germline V gene encodes CDR1 MDHEN and CDR2 SYDVKM. This CDR3 spans 13 amino acids. Trimming took 6 bases from V and 5 from J; bases not matched to a gene: 5. The CDR3 sequence: CASRSYRGDTQYF. Here the CDR3 DNA reads TGTGCCAGCAGGTCGTACAGGGGAGATACGCAGTATTTT.

This clonotype has a handful of counts. CDR3 protein: CASSIGTGYGYTF. CDR3 DNA sequence: TGTGCCAGCAGTATAGGGACAGGATATGGCTACACCTTC. J is TRBJ1-2 and V is TRBV28; 8 bases are shared with TRBD1. This CDR3 region has 13 residues. The junction had 4 bases not matched to a gene; V was cut back by 5 bases and J by 5 bases. Germline CDR1 is MDHEN and CDR2 is SYDVKM.

This clonotype was observed many times. The V call is TRBV5-1, the J call TRBJ2-7, with TRBD1 identical over 9 bases. CDR3 size: 17 residues. Trimming took 1 base from V and 2 from J; bases not matched to a gene: 10. Germline loops: CDR1 SGHRS, CDR2 YFSETQ. The DNA of the CDR3 is TGCGCCAGCAGCTTGAGTGGGGGACAGGGTGGAACCTACGAGCAGTACTTC. This gives the protein CASSLSGGQGGTYEQYF. Using reference TRBV5-1 and TRBJ2-7 for the parts outside the CDR3, the full variable domain is KAGVTQTPRYLIKTRGQQVTLSCSPISGHRSVSWYQQTPGQGLQFLFEYFSETQRNKGNFPGRFSGRQFSNSRSEMNVSTLELGDSALYLCASSLSGGQGGTYEQYFGPGTRLTVT.

There are a few counts of this clonotype. The chain carries TRBV4-1 and TRBJ2-1; 8 nucleotides match TRBD1. In germline, CDR1 is MGHRA, CDR2 YSYEKL. The CDR3 spans 17 residues. V was pared by 0 bases and J by 4 bases, with 8 bases of the junction left unmatched. The CDR3 region has the DNA TGCGCCAGCAGCCAAGATTTTAGGACAGGGCGGTACAATGAGCAGTTCTTC. Its translation is CASSQDFRTGRYNEQFF.

This clonotype was counted between two and nine times. V usage is TRBV20-1 and J usage is TRBJ1-2, with D unclear. The V end lost 1 base, the J end lost 13 bases, and 13 bases lay between the germline ends. The CDR3 extends over 11 amino acids. Germline CDR1 DFQATT, CDR2 SNEGSKA (reference sequence). Here the CDR3 reads CSARAQEGSTF. For the CDR3, the DNA is TGCAGTGCTAGAGCCCAGGAGGGTAGCACCTTC.

J is TRBJ1-2 and V is TRBV4-1; D ambiguous. The CDR3 covers 14 residues. V gave up 1 base and J gave up 2 bases, with 8 bases separating them. Germline lookup yields CDR1 MGHRA and CDR2 YSYEKL. This CDR3 reads CASSQGVGNYGYTF. In DNA, the CDR3 is TGCGCCAGCAGCCAAGGTGTGGGGAACTATGGCTACACCTTC.

The chain carries TRBV12-3 or TRBV12-4 and TRBJ1-2; TRBD1 matches 7 bases. The V and J ends lost 2 bases and 8 bases, in that order; junction bases with no gene match: 5. The CDR3 runs 13 residues. Here the CDR3 reads CASSLSDREGYTF. The DNA of the CDR3 is TGTGCCAGCAGTTTAAGCGACAGGGAAGGCTACACCTTC.

The chain employs TRBV11-2 and TRBJ2-7; D is possibly TRBD1 or TRBD2 (5 bases each). The germline V and J ends were trimmed by 5 bases and 4 bases, with 21 bases remaining between them. Germline CDR1 and CDR2: SGHAT and FQNNGV. This CDR3 has 16 amino acids. CDR3 amino acids: CASSRGRGTALYEQYF. In nucleotides, the CDR3 is TGTGCCAGCAGCCGGGGTCGAGGGACGGCTTTATACGAGCAGTACTTC.

This chain links TRBV29-1 with TRBJ1-2, with D uncertain. The CDR3 extends over 12 amino acids. V lost 7 bases to trimming and J lost 4 bases, with 13 bases between them. Per the germline V gene, CDR1 is SQVTM and CDR2 is ANQGSEA. CDR3 in DNA: TGCAGCGCTCGCTCGGGTCTCTATGGCTACACCTTC. Translating it yields CSARSGLYGYTF.